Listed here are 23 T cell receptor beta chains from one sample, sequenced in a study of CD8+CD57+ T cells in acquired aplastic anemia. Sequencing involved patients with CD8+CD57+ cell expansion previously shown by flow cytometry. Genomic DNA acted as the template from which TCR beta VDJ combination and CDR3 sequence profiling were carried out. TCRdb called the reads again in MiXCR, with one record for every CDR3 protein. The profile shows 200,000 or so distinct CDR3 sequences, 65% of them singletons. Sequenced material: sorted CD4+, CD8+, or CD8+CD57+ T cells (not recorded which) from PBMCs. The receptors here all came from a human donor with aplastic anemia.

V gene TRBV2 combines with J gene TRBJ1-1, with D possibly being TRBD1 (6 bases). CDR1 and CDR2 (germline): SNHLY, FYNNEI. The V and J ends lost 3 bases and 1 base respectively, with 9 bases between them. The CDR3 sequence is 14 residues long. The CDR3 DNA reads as TGTGCCAGCAGTGACAGGGGCCGGAACACTGAAGCTTTCTTT. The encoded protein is CASSDRGRNTEAFF.

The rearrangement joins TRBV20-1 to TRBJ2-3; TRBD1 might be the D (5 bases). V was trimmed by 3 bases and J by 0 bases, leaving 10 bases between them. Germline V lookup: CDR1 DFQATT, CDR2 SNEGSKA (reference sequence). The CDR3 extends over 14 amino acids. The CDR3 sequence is CSARGQLSTDTQYF. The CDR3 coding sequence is TGCAGTGCTAGGGGGCAGCTTAGCACAGATACGCAGTATTTT.

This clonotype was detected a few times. CDR3 protein: CASSGGTYEQYF. CDR3 sequence (DNA): TGTGCCAGCAGCGGGGGTACCTACGAGCAGTACTTC. J is TRBJ2-7 and V is TRBV7-9; D may correspond to TRBD1 or TRBD2 (5 bases each). This CDR3 comprises 12 residues. V lost 5 bases to trimming and J lost 2 bases, with 7 bases between them. The germline CDR1 and CDR2 sequences are SEHNR and FQNEAQ (reference sequence).

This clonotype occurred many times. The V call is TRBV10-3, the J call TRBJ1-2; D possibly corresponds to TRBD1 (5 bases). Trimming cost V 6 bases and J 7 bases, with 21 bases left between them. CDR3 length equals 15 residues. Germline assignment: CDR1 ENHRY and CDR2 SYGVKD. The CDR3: CAISFERQLRGGYTF. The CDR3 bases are TGTGCCATCAGCTTTGAGAGACAGCTCCGGGGTGGCTACACCTTC.

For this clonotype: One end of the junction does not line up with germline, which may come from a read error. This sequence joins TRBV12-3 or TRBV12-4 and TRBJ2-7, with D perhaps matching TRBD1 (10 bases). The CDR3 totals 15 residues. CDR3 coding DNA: TGTGCCAGCAGTCTAGCGGGACAGGGGTGGTACGAGCAGTACTTC. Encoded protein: CASSLAGQGWYEQYF.

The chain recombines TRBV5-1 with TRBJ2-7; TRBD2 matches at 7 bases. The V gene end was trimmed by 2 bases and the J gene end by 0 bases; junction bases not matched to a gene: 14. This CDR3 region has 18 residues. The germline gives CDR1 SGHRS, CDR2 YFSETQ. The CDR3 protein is CASSLGGGAPPCSYEQYF. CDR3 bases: TGCGCCAGCAGCTTAGGCGGGGGTGCACCTCCGTGCTCCTACGAGCAGTACTTC.

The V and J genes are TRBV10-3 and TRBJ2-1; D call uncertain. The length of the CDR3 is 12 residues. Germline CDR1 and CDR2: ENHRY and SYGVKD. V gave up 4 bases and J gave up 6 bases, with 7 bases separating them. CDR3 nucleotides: TGTGCCATCAGTGGATGGTTCAATGAGCAGTTCTTC. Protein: CAISGWFNEQFF.

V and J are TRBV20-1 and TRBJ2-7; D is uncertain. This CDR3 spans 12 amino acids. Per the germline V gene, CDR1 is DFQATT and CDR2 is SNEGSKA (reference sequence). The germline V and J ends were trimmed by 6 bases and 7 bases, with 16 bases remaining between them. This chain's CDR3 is CSAGRASIEQYF. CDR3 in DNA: TGCAGTGCCGGTAGGGCTAGTATTGAGCAGTACTTC.

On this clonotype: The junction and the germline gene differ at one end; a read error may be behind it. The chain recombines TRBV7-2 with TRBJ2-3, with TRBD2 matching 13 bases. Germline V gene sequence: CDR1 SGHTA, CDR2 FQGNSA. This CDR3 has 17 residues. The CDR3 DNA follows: TGTGCCAGCAGCTTAGGACTAGCGGGAGGAAGCACAGGTACGCAGTATTTT. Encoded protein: CASSLGLAGGSTGTQYF. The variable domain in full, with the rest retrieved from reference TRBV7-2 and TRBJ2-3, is GAGVSQSPSNKVTEKGKDVELRCDPISGHTALYWYRQSLGQGLEFLIYFQGNSAPDKSGLPSDRFSAERTGGSVSTLTIQRTQQEDSAVYLCASSLGLAGGSTGTQYFGPGTRLTVL.

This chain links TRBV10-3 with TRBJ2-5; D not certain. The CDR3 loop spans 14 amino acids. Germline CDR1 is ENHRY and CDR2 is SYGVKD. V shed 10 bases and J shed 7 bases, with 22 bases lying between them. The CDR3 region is CASSIGQPFGTQYF. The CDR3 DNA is TGTGCCAGTAGTATCGGTCAACCATTCGGGACCCAGTACTTC.

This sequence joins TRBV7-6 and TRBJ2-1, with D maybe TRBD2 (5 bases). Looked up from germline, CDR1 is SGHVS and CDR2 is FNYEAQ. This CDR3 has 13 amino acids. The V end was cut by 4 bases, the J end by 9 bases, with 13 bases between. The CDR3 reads CASSSLGEGEQFF. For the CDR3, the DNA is TGTGCCAGCAGCTCGCTGGGCGAGGGTGAGCAGTTCTTC.

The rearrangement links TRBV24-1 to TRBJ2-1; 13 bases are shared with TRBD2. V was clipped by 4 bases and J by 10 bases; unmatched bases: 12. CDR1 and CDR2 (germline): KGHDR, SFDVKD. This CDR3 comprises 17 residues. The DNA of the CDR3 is TGTGCCACCAGTGACTCCCTTACTAGCGGGAGGGCGGGAGAGCAGTTCTTC. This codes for CATSDSLTSGRAGEQFF.

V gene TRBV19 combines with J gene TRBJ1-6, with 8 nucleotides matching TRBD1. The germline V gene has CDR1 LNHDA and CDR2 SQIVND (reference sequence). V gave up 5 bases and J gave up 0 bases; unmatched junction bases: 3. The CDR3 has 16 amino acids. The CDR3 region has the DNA TGTGCCAGTAGTGAGACAGGGGACTCCTATAATTCACCCCTCCACTTT. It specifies CASSETGDSYNSPLHF.

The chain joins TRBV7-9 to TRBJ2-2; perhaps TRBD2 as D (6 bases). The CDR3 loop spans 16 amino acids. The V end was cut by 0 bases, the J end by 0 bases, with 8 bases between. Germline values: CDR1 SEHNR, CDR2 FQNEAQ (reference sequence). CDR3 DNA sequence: TGTGCCAGCAGCTTAGCCGCGGGGACGAACACCGGGGAGCTGTTTTTT. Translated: CASSLAAGTNTGELFF.

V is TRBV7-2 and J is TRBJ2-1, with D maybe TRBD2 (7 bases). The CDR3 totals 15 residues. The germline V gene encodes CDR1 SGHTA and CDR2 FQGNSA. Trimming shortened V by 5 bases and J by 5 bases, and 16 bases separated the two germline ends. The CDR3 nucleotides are TGTGCCAGCAGCCGCCCTCGAGGGGGGGACAATGAGCAGTTCTTC. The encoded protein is CASSRPRGGDNEQFF.

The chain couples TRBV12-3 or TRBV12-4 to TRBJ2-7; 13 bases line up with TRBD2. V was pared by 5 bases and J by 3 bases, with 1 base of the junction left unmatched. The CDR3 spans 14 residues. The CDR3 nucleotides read TGTGCCAGCAGTCGGACTAGCGGGAGCTACGAGCAGTACTTC. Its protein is CASSRTSGSYEQYF.

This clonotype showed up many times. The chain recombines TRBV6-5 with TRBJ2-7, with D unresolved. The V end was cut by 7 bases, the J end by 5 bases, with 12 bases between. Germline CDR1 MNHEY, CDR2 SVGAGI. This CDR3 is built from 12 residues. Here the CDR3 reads CASTATTHEQYF. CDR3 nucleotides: TGTGCCAGCACTGCCACAACCCACGAGCAGTACTTC.

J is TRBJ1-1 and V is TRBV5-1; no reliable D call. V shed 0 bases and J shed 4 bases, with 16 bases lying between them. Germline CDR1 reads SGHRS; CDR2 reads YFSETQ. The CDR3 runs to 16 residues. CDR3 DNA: TGCGCCAGCAGCTTGGGTAATTATTTAGGGCTCACTGAAGCTTTCTTT. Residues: CASSLGNYLGLTEAFF.

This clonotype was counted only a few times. In DNA, the CDR3 is TGTGCCAGCAGCCTTCGGACAGGCGGCAATCAGCCCCAGCATTTT. Protein product: CASSLRTGGNQPQHF. The V gene is TRBV7-2, the J gene TRBJ1-5, with TRBD1 matching over 7 bases. The germline CDR1 and CDR2 sequences are SGHTA and FQGNSA. The V segment lost 5 bases and the J segment 2 bases; nucleotides outside the gene matches: 6. This CDR3 is 15 amino acids long.

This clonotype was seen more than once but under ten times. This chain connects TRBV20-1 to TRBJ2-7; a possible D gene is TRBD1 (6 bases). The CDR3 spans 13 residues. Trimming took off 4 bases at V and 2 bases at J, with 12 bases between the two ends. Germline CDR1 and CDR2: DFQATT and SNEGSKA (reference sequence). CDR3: CSAIGQTTYEQYF. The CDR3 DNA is TGCAGTGCTATCGGACAGACGACCTACGAGCAGTACTTC.

The CDR3 sequence is CASSYLAGANEQFF. CDR3 bases: TGTGCCAGCAGCTACCTAGCGGGGGCTAATGAGCAGTTCTTC. The V call is TRBV7-9, the J call TRBJ2-1, with 10 bases that match TRBD2. The ends lost 4 bases at V and 7 bases at J; junction bases unmatched: 4. The CDR3 contains 14 residues. Germline V lookup: CDR1 SEHNR, CDR2 FQNEAQ (reference sequence).

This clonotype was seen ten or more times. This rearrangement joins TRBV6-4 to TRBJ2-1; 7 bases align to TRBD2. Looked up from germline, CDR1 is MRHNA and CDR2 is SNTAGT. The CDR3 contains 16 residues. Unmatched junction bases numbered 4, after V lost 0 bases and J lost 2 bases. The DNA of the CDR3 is TGTGCCAGCAGTGACTCCGGGGGAGGGACCTACAATGAGCAGTTCTTC. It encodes CASSDSGGGTYNEQFF.

CDR3 sequence: CASSSGYEQFF. The CDR3 DNA sequence: TGTGCCAGCAGCTCAGGGTATGAGCAGTTCTTC. V gene TRBV7-3 combines with J gene TRBJ2-1; weak D call: TRBD1 (5 bases). CDR1 and CDR2 (germline): SGHTA, FQGTGA. The CDR3 contains 11 residues. V shed 4 bases and J shed 8 bases, with 6 bases lying between them.